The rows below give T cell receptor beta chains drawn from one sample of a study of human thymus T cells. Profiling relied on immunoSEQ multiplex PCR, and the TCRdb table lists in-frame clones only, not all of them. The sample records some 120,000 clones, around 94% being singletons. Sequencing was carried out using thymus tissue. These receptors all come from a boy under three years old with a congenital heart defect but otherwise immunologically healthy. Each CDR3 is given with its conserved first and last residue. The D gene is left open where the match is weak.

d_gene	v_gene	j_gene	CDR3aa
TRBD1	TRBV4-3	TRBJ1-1	CASSHRPGGRETEAFF
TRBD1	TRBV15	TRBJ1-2	CATSRVGGDSNYGYTF
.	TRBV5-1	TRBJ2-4	CASSLVPARGAKNIQYF
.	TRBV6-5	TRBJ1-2	CASSGDRPGGYTF
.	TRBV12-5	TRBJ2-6	CASGLDRLTSSGANVLTF
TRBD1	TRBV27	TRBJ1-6	CASSFRQGGSPLHF
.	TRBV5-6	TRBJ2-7	CASSLAEGGGEETYEQYF
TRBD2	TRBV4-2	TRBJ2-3	CASSQDYKRGTDTQYF
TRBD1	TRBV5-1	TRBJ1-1	CASSCPGGNTEAFF
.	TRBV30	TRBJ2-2	CAWILPGFANTGELFF
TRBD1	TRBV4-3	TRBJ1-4	CASSQEGTENEKLFF
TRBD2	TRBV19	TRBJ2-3	CAWPGLMADTQYF
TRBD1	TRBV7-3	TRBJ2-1	CASSPRPTGEPYNEQFF
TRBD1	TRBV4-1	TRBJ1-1	CASTSAGGSTEAFF
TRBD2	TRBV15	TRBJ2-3	CATSSRLAGPTDTQYF
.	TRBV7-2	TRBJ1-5	CASSLDGSGPQHF
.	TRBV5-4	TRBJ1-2	CASSFQGRENYGYTF
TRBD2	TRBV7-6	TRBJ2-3	CASSLRPAGDLTDTQYF
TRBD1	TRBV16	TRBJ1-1	CASSPQKGRGPEAFF
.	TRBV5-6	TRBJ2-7	CASSLGGAEQYF
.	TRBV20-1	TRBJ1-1	CSAIGGTEAFF
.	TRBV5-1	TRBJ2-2	CASSWEAITGELFF
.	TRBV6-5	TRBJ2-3	CASSYGAGRHTDTQYF
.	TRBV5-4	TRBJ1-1	CASSLSTVNTEAFF
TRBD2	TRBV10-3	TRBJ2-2	CAITGEGTGELFF
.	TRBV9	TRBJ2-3	CASSAGIGDSTDTQYF
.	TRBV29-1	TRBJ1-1	CSVDLGPTEAFF
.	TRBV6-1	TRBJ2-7	CASSEGGRSPYEQYF
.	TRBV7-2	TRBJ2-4	CASSLSGKNIQYF
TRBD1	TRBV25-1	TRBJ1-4	CASSDRFGQGAEKLFF
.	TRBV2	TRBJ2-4	CASSASRTLAKNIQYF
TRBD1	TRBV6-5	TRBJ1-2	CASRRVGTGYYGYTF
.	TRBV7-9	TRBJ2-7	CASSPGLKAYEQYF
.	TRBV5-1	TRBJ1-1	CASSFNRTNTEAFF
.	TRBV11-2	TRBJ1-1	CASSLVLQLNTEAFF
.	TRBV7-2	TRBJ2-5	CASSLGVWQETQYF
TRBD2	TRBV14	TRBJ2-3	CASSPLAGGSTDTQYF
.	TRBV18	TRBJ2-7	CASSPAWGGGLDEQYF
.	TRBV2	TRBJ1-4	CASSEKQSTNEKLFF
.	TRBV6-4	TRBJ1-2	CASGEDYGYTF